This T cell receptor (beta chain) was profiled in a study of regulatory T cells in long-lasting Graves disease (dated by TCRdb to about 2021). About the full investigation: In the newly diagnosed Graves' disease group, patients had been taking antithyroid drugs for less than 3 months. Peripheral blood TCR sequencing and RNA sequencing compared persistent Graves' disease patients with newly diagnosed Graves' disease patients. The study was registered as a clinical trial and conducted in China. A total of about 35 samples underwent TCR sequencing, from about 13 patients with persistent Graves' disease and some 20 patients with newly diagnosed Graves' disease.

The library was built by means of multiplex PCR. The sequencer listed for this sample is Illumina HiSeq 4000. TCR beta libraries were built with iRepertoire HTBI primers and Arm-PCR amplification of CDR3 regions. Before sequencing, the PCR products went through gel purification. The original pipeline was this. Across samples, roughly 60 TRBV and roughly 15 TRBJ segments were identified and used for gene usage analysis of CDR3 amino acid clonotypes. COPE and FqMerger were used to merge filtered high-quality paired reads into contigs. Contigs were aligned with BLAST to IMGT TRBV, TRBD and TRBJ reference genes, and CDR3 was defined per IMGT. Clonotypes above 0.1% frequency were classified as highly expanded clones. Shannon entropy was used to measure repertoire diversity, and the Gini coefficient was used to measure V-J evenness. A clonotype found in more than one individual was treated as public. TCRdb's own reprocessing of the public reads used fastp at Q25 and MiXCR and kept productive beta chains. CDR3 protein sequences are deduplicated, and each keeps its most common genes and DNA. TCRdb, rather than the study authors, made the V and J calls. The sample table lists over 350,000 distinct CDR3 sequences, 12% to 15% of them with a count of one. The top ten constitute around a sixth of the sample.

V loses 3 bases, J loses 5 bases, and the germline ends lie 14 bases apart. The CDR3 goes from the cysteine to the phenylalanine over 15 residues. The entry retains the CDR3 DNA only, 45 bases that are in frame from base 1. The germline V gene (reference sequence) yields LNHDA for CDR1 and SQIVND for CDR2. Broader findings and caveats from the paper: Only the TCR beta chain was sequenced and analyzed. The authors noted that the small sample size was a limitation that may lower accuracy. Only peripheral blood was studied, because thyroid tissue, the primary lesion, was inaccessible. Compared with newly diagnosed patients, persistent Graves' disease patients had lower TCR Shannon entropy and fewer highly expanded clones, which suggests clonal expansion. Patients with persistent disease shared more public clonotypes (about 2,700) than newly diagnosed patients did (more than 900). Persistent disease showed preferential use of TRBV28, TRBJ1-2 and TRBJ2-5, whereas newly diagnosed disease favored TRBV20-1 and TRBJ2-1.

This clonotype was observed a handful of times. No antigen is known for it. Base qualities are not provided; no much larger clone lies one nucleotide away. In the paper's terms, the time point label means: newly diagnosed GD, antithyroid drugs for less than 3 months. For both TCR sequencing and RNA sequencing, RNA was extracted from PBMCs using TRIzol. Graves' disease was diagnosed according to American Thyroid Association guidelines. Recruitment of patients was carried out at an endocrinology department in Xi'an, China. From each patient, 8 to 10 milliliters of peripheral blood was collected into an EDTA anticoagulant tube. PBMCs were isolated by Ficoll Paque Plus density gradient separation without further T cell sorting. An Agilent 2100 Bioanalyzer and agarose gel were used to check RNA quality, while a NanoDrop 2000 measured RNA concentration. The same sample was also studied in work on T cells in Graves' hyperthyroidism and ophthalmopathy. That second publication adds: Stable Graves' hyperthyroidism was defined as no progression to ophthalmopathy during 18 months of follow-up. Hyperthyroidism patients were newly diagnosed, had a disease duration of under 2 months, and were aged 18 to 65 years. Any patient with an uncontrolled infection, another autoimmune disease, pregnancy or lactation was excluded. Clinical symptoms, serum thyroxine and TRAb, thyroid ultrasound, and orbital computed tomography formed the basis for the diagnoses. The first round of RT-PCR for the TCR CDR3 was performed with the HTBI primer set and the Qiagen OneStep RT-PCR kit. Blood samples also contained most of the expanded thyroid clonotypes (frequency above 0.001), which suggests that blood repertoires may reflect thyroid immune responses. A model built on a 13 V-J signature distinguished ophthalmopathy from stable hyperthyroidism, reaching roughly 88% sensitivity and about 81% specificity in cross-validation and 80%/75% in testing. In validation, progression to ophthalmopathy was predicted by the model with approximately 67% sensitivity and about 72% specificity, a median of 6.5 months before onset. TCR V-J signatures able to tell the groups apart were searched for in a discovery cohort of some 100 patients, of whom over 40 had Graves' ophthalmopathy and about 60 had stable Graves' hyperthyroidism. Prospective prediction of ophthalmopathy was tested in an independent validation cohort of approximately 19 hyperthyroidism patients and 17 patients who later progressed to ophthalmopathy. For training and testing, the approximately 97 patients in the discovery cohort were randomly divided in a 7:3 ratio. In roughly six Graves' hyperthyroidism patients, the study also compared T-cell repertoires from thyroid tissue with T-cell repertoires from blood. Following sampling, methimazole starting at 30 mg daily was given to hyperthyroidism patients, and high-dose intravenous methylprednisolone was given to ophthalmopathy patients. The libraries were constructed in a second round of multiplex PCR and then size-selected and purified. Sequencing of the libraries was done on an Illumina HiSeq2000 using paired-end 100 bp reads. SOAPnuke was used to process the raw data, throwing out any read that contained adapters or uncalled bases, had a mean Phred below 15, or lacked an exact constant-primer or identifier match. High-quality paired reads were merged with COPE v1.2.5, and unique nucleotide sequences were defined as clonotypes. MiTCR v1.1 was used to align the clonotypes against IMGT TRBV, TRBD and TRBJ reference segments. The analysis included only V-J combinations with a frequency above 0.0001, which together covered 99% to 99.2% of the repertoires. A TCS score was defined as the ratio of F50 (clonal expansion) to E x V (chaos), with BLOSUM62-based TCRdist applied between CDR3 peptides within each V-J. Welch's t-statistics and random forest reduced fewer than 600 V-J features to 10 to 15, which were used in a naive Bayes classifier (R e1071). No statistical method was used to fix the sample size in advance, and group allocation was not hidden from the investigators. The paper reports TCR Vbeta CDR3 sequencing of fewer than 150 peripheral blood samples: 43 ophthalmopathy, under 85 hyperthyroidism and approximately 17 progressor patients.

The origin of this receptor is a woman aged 50 to 60 with Graves disease. Donor details come from another sample of the same person, matched by shared clones. The sequencing here drew on peripheral blood mononuclear cells (PBMCs), taken at new diagnosis, from a patient treated with antithyroid drugs. The rearranged chain carries TRBV19 and TRBJ1-5, and the D gene may be TRBD1, 6 bases matching. The CDR3 here reads CASSIGQGPHQPQHF. Here is the DNA: TGTGCCAGTAGTATCGGTCAGGGGCCCCATCAGCCCCAGCATTTT.